These 20 T cell receptor beta chains were all obtained from the same sample, sequenced in a study of shared clonotypes between healthy human individuals. Profiling relied on immunoSEQ multiplex PCR, and the TCRdb table lists in-frame clones only, not all of them. The data contain more than 400,000 clones, almost 80% of them singletons. Sequenced sample: PBMCs. These receptors were obtained from a woman between 40 and 50 years old in good health. Some clones in this sample may be carry-over from other donors' samples.

The chain joins TRBV13 to TRBJ2-5; D possibly corresponds to TRBD2 (5 bases). The length of the CDR3 is 14 residues. The germline gives CDR1 PRHDT, CDR2 FYEKMQ (reference sequence). With 5 bases removed from V and 2 bases from J, the gap between germline ends came to 12 bases. The CDR3, as DNA: TGTGCCAGCAGCCGAAAGGACTCACAAGAGACCCAGTACTTC. Residues: CASSRKDSQETQYF.

Remarks on this clone: Its ends do not fully match the called genes, so a read error is possible. The CDR3 coding sequence is TGTGCTAGCAGCCTAGGACAGGAAGAGACCCAGTACTTC. This translates into CASSLGQEETQYF. This chain connects TRBV7-7 to TRBJ2-5, with 7 bases identical to TRBD1. CDR1 is SSHAT and CDR2 is FNYEAQ in the germline V gene (reference sequence). The CDR3 has 13 residues.

This clone was recorded a few times. Other nucleotide sequences from this sample produce the same CDR3. This chain connects TRBV18 to TRBJ2-2; 7 nucleotides align to TRBD1. J gave up 2 bases and V 6 bases, and 6 bases lay outside the gene matches. The CDR3 is 15 amino acids. CDR1 KGHSH and CDR2 LQKENI come from the germline V gene. CDR3 region: CASSLGTANTGELFF. CDR3 nucleotide sequence: TGTGCCAGCTCCCTGGGGACAGCAAACACCGGGGAGCTGTTTTTT.

The J gene is TRBJ2-7, the V gene TRBV6-1; no clear D. Between the trimmed V and J ends, which lost 7 bases and 2 bases, there was a span of 15 bases. In germline, CDR1 is MNHNS, CDR2 SASEGT. This CDR3 spans 14 amino acids. The CDR3 is CASKDRTHTYEQYF. The CDR3 nucleotides read TGTGCCAGCAAGGACCGAACCCATACCTACGAGCAGTACTTC.

This chain uses TRBV2 with TRBJ2-6; 7 bases map to TRBD2. This CDR3 contains 15 residues. Trimming cost V 6 bases and J 1 base; bases outside gene matches: 3. Germline lookup yields CDR1 SNHLY and CDR2 FYNNEI. The CDR3 region is CASSAGLSGANVLTF. Here the CDR3 DNA reads TGTGCCAGCAGCGCGGGACTATCTGGGGCCAACGTCCTGACTTTC. Full variable domain (missing parts from reference TRBV2 and TRBJ2-6): EPEVTQTPSHQVTQMGQEVILRCVPISNHLYFYWYRQILGQKVEFLVSFYNNEISEKSEIFDDQFSVERPDGSNFTLKIRSTKLEDSAMYFCASSAGLSGANVLTFGAGSRLTVL.

The CDR3 loop reads CASERLAGGPSGDTQYF. The DNA for the CDR3 is TGCGCCAGCGAACGCCTGGCGGGAGGGCCCTCAGGAGATACGCAGTATTTT. The gene calls are TRBV5-1 and TRBJ2-3, with 9 nucleotides matching TRBD2. V trimming: 7 bases; J trimming: 5 bases; junction bases outside the gene matches: 17. CDR3 length equals 17 residues. Germline CDR1 reads SGHRS; CDR2 reads YFSETQ.

Turning to this clone: The identical CDR3 is also encoded by other nucleotide sequences in the sample. The chain combines TRBV28 with TRBJ1-4, with D possibly matching TRBD1 (5 bases). The V gene's germline CDR1 is MDHEN and CDR2 SYDVKM. CDR3 length: 16 amino acids. V lost 6 bases and J 4 bases, leaving 18 bases between the germline ends. CDR3 amino acids: CASSQFNLGGNEKLFF. In nucleotides, the CDR3 is TGTGCCAGCAGCCAATTCAATCTCGGGGGTAATGAAAAACTGTTTTTT.

This clone occurred once. The chain recombines TRBV5-5 with TRBJ2-2, with D unresolved. The germline CDR1 and CDR2 sequences are SGHKS and YYEKEE (reference sequence). CDR3 length: 13 residues. V was trimmed by 3 bases and J by 5 bases, leaving 8 bases between them. The CDR3 loop is CASSSRGTGELFF. Here the CDR3 DNA reads TGTGCCAGCAGCTCGAGAGGTACCGGGGAGCTGTTTTTT.

The V gene is TRBV19, the J gene TRBJ2-1, with D perhaps matching TRBD2 (6 bases). V lost 5 bases and J lost 7, with 15 bases in between. Looked up from germline, CDR1 is LNHDA and CDR2 is SQIVND (reference sequence). The CDR3 runs to 14 residues. The CDR3 sequence: CASSLNLGTNEQFF. In DNA form, the CDR3 reads TGTGCCAGTAGTTTGAACTTAGGGACTAATGAGCAGTTCTTC.

The chain carries TRBV28 and TRBJ2-5, with a tentative D call TRBD2 (5 bases). There are 12 residues in the CDR3. The V and J ends lost 6 bases and 13 bases respectively, with 18 bases between them. Germline-derived CDR1 and CDR2 are MDHEN and SYDVKM. CDR3 in amino acids: CASSLMASRPYF. The CDR3 bases are TGTGCCAGCAGCCTTATGGCTAGCCGTCCGTACTTC. Full variable domain (remainder filled in from reference TRBV28 and TRBJ2-5): DVKVTQSSRYLVKRTGEKVFLECVQDMDHENMFWYRQDPGLGLRLIYFSYDVKMKEKGDIPEGYSVSREKKERFSLILESASTNQTSMYLCASSLMASRPYFGPGTRLLVL.

This clone was found a few times. This chain connects TRBV10-3 to TRBJ2-5, with D possibly matching TRBD1 (6 bases). The germline V and J ends were trimmed by 7 bases and 0 bases, with 12 bases remaining between them. This CDR3 has 14 amino acids. Germline assignment: CDR1 ENHRY and CDR2 SYGVKD. CDR3 in amino acids: CAIKGRGYQETQYF. In DNA form, the CDR3 reads TGTGCCATCAAGGGCAGGGGCTACCAAGAGACCCAGTACTTC.

The chain couples TRBV14 to TRBJ1-2; D is undetermined. The V end lost 4 bases, the J end lost 1 base, and 7 bases lay between the germline ends. The CDR3 totals 13 residues. Per the germline V gene, CDR1 is SGHDN and CDR2 is FVKESK. The CDR3 reads CASSRELNYGYTF. CDR3 nucleotides: TGTGCCAGCAGCCGGGAACTTAACTATGGCTACACCTTC.

The table lists this clone with a few counts. The gene calls are TRBV5-1 and TRBJ2-5; TRBD2 might be the D (6 bases). Judging by the DNA end, TRBJ2-7 fits better; the J call may be wrong. CDR1 SGHRS and CDR2 YFSETQ come from the germline V gene. This CDR3 contains 15 residues. CDR3 nucleotides: TGCGCCAGCAGCTTCCCTCCCGGGGGCTCCTACGAGCAGTACTTC. The encoded protein is CASSFPPGGSYEQYF.

The chain carries TRBV5-5 and TRBJ2-7; 7 nucleotides match TRBD1. CDR3 length equals 15 residues. V dropped 3 bases and J dropped 3; count of bases not matched to a gene: 9. Germline CDR1 is SGHKS and CDR2 is YYEKEE (reference sequence). CDR3 nucleotide sequence: TGTGCCAGCAGCTATAGGGACAGCTTCGACTACGAGCAGTACTTC. Translation: CASSYRDSFDYEQYF.

The V and J genes are TRBV19 and TRBJ1-1, with unresolved D. The CDR3 has 11 amino acids. V was trimmed by 10 bases and J by 1 base, leaving 7 bases between them. In germline, CDR1 is LNHDA, CDR2 SQIVND (reference sequence). In DNA, the CDR3 is TGTGCCACCAGGCAGAACACTGAAGCTTTCTTT. Translation gives CATRQNTEAFF. The variable domain in full, completed from reference TRBV19 and TRBJ1-1, reads DGGITQSPKYLFRKEGQNVTLSCEQNLNHDAMYWYRQDPGQGLRLIYYSQIVNDFQKGDIAEGYSVSREKKESFPLTVTSAQKNPTAFYLCATRQNTEAFFGQGTRLTVV.

This clone was observed a single time. In DNA, the CDR3 is TGTGCCAGCAGCCAAGAGGCGGGTACCTCCTACGAGCAGTACTTC. Translation: CASSQEAGTSYEQYF. The genes are TRBV4-2 and TRBJ2-5; D is possibly TRBD2 (5 bases). The J call could be wrong; TRBJ2-7 is a better fit for the DNA end. The CDR3 consists of 15 residues. The germline gives CDR1 LGHNA, CDR2 YNFKEQ.

In this sample, this clone turned up a few times. This chain links TRBV28 with TRBJ1-1; 10 bases fit TRBD1. With 5 bases clipped from V and 7 bases from J, the junction kept 13 bases outside the gene matches. CDR3 size: 16 residues. The germline V gene has CDR1 MDHEN and CDR2 SYDVKM. The CDR3 DNA is TGTGCCAGCAGTCGACAGGGGGCGCGGACATTCCGTGAAGCTTTCTTT. It translates to CASSRQGARTFREAFF. Full variable domain (outside the CDR3, taken from reference TRBV28 and TRBJ1-1): DVKVTQSSRYLVKRTGEKVFLECVQDMDHENMFWYRQDPGLGLRLIYFSYDVKMKEKGDIPEGYSVSREKKERFSLILESASTNQTSMYLCASSRQGARTFREAFFGQGTRLTVV.

The chain couples TRBV4-2 to TRBJ1-4, with D tentatively TRBD1 (5 bases). CDR1 is LGHNA and CDR2 is YNFKEQ in the germline V gene. The CDR3 is 16 residues long. The V end was cut by 3 bases, the J end by 6 bases, with 17 bases between. The CDR3 DNA follows: TGTGCCAGCAGCCAGCACTCCAGGGACCAAGATGAAAAACTGTTTTTT. Protein: CASSQHSRDQDEKLFF.

This clone was counted only a few times. A clone one base away is much larger, so this may be a read error. The V call is TRBV29-1, the J call TRBJ1-1; D unclear. Germline V gives CDR1 SQVTM, CDR2 ANQGSEA. The CDR3 contains 12 residues. The CDR3 DNA follows: TGCAGCGTTGGTTTCGGCCGCACTGGAGCTTTCTTT. Protein product: CSVGFGRTGAFF.

The V call is TRBV28, the J call TRBJ2-5; unclear D gene. The germline V gene has CDR1 MDHEN and CDR2 SYDVKM. Deletions cut 3 bases from V and 4 bases from J, with 9 bases between. This CDR3 contains 13 residues. Here the CDR3 DNA reads TGTGCCAGCAGTTTCAATTCGGGAGAGACCCAGTACTTC. It encodes CASSFNSGETQYF.